The 16 T cell receptor beta chains presented below share a single source sample, sequenced in a study of T cell responses to AZD1222 COVID-19 vaccine (dated by TCRdb to 2020 to 2023). The sample's time point label is to be understood as: baseline before first vaccination. Library creation used the immunoSEQ multiplex PCR assay. In TCRdb, the immuneACCESS table is reduced to in-frame sequences with V and J assigned. These tables do not hold every clone; where another copy was compared, an unresolved V gene accounts for under half, and the others remain unexplained. Here the sample has 90,000 to 150,000 clones; approximately 90% occur a single time. Around 12% of the sample is taken by the ten largest. The sample here was peripheral blood, taken on day 0 of AZD1222 vaccination. These receptors were collected from an adult in good health.

V is TRBV28 and J is TRBJ1-1; TRBD1 aligns across 8 bases. The V segment lost 7 bases and the J segment 0 bases; nucleotides outside the gene matches: 7. The CDR3 sequence is 15 residues long. Germline V CDR1 and CDR2: MDHEN, SYDVKM. The CDR3 region has the DNA TGTGCCAGCAAATCGGACAGGGAGATGAACACTGAAGCTTTCTTT. Amino acid sequence: CASKSDREMNTEAFF.

This clone appeared a single time. The chain has TRBV19 and TRBJ2-2; D perhaps matches TRBD2 (6 bases). The CDR3 runs 15 residues. V was pared by 6 bases and J by 1 base, with 12 bases between. Germline V CDR1 and CDR2: LNHDA, SQIVND (reference sequence). The CDR3 loop is CASSPPGLNTGELFF. The CDR3 nucleotides are TGTGCCAGTAGCCCGCCGGGACTGAACACCGGGGAGCTGTTTTTT.

The gene calls are TRBV30 and TRBJ2-3, with D maybe TRBD2 (5 bases). The CDR3 consists of 12 residues. Germline values: CDR1 GTSNPN, CDR2 SVGIG (reference sequence). V was cut by 8 bases and J by 4 bases, with 13 bases left in between. Here the CDR3 DNA reads TGTGCCATCGGGGTGAGGGCAGATACGCAGTATTTT. The encoded protein is CAIGVRADTQYF. Full variable domain (rest looked up from reference TRBV30 and TRBJ2-3): SQTIHQWPATLVQPVGSPLSLECTVEGTSNPNLYWYRQAAGRGLQLLFYSVGIGQISSEVPQNLSASRPQDRQFILSSKKLLLSDSGFYLCAIGVRADTQYFGPGTRLTVL.

V usage is TRBV6-1 and J usage is TRBJ1-1; a possible D gene is TRBD1 (5 bases). Germline assignment: CDR1 MNHNS and CDR2 SASEGT. The CDR3 spans 13 residues. Trimming stripped 2 bases from V and 5 bases from J, with 9 bases between. The CDR3: CASSEQGGTEAFF. The CDR3 nucleotides read TGTGCCAGCAGTGAACAGGGCGGGACTGAAGCTTTCTTT.

The chain combines TRBV9 with TRBJ2-5; 7 nucleotides match TRBD2. Trimming cost V 4 bases and J 0 bases; bases outside gene matches: 6. The germline CDR1 and CDR2 sequences are SGDLS and YYNGEE. This CDR3 region has 15 residues. CDR3 in DNA: TGTGCCAGCAGCCCAGCGGGAAAAAACCAAGAGACCCAGTACTTC. As protein: CASSPAGKNQETQYF.

The gene calls are TRBV18 and TRBJ2-3; D gene uncertain. This CDR3 region has 13 residues. V lost 1 base to trimming and J lost 2 bases, with 4 bases between them. Germline V CDR1 and CDR2: KGHSH, LQKENI. CDR3 region: CASSPRTTDTQYF. The DNA for the CDR3 is TGTGCCAGCTCACCACGGACCACAGATACGCAGTATTTT.

V and J are TRBV5-1 and TRBJ1-1; 7 bases fit TRBD1. The CDR3 sequence is 15 residues long. The germline V gene encodes CDR1 SGHRS and CDR2 YFSETQ. J gave up 1 base and V 0 bases, and 3 bases lay outside the gene matches. Here the CDR3 DNA reads TGCGCCAGCAGCTTGGGAGGGACAGCGAACACTGAAGCTTTCTTT. The encoded protein is CASSLGGTANTEAFF.

This chain links TRBV18 with TRBJ2-7; D might be TRBD1 (5 bases). The CDR3 totals 13 residues. V lost 5 bases, J lost 0 bases, and 8 bases lay in between. Per germline, CDR1 KGHSH and CDR2 LQKENI. The CDR3 bases are TGTGCCAGCTCATCACAGGACTCCTACGAGCAGTACTTC. Translated, it gives CASSSQDSYEQYF.

The CDR3 region has the DNA TGTGCCAGCCGACAGGTGGACGGGCCCCAGCATTTT. Amino acid sequence: CASRQVDGPQHF. The V and J genes are TRBV6-5 and TRBJ1-5; D possibly corresponds to TRBD1 (6 bases). The CDR3 length is 12 residues. Germline CDR1 reads MNHEY; CDR2 reads SVGAGI. Trimming removed 8 bases from V and 9 bases from J, with 14 bases in between.

The chain links TRBV5-6 to TRBJ2-2, with D maybe TRBD2 (7 bases). The CDR3 totals 19 residues. Deletions cut 4 bases from V and 0 bases from J, with 22 bases between. Germline CDR1 is SGHDT and CDR2 is YYEEEE. This chain's CDR3 is CASSQRGVGRGPNTGELFF. The CDR3 DNA reads TGTGCCAGCAGCCAGAGAGGGGTGGGGCGGGGGCCGAACACCGGGGAGCTGTTTTTT.

The chain carries TRBV3-1 (or the pseudogene TRBV3-2) and TRBJ2-3, with 7 nucleotides matching TRBD2. Germline V gene data show CDR1 as LGHDT and CDR2 as YNNKEL (reference sequence). CDR3 length: 15 amino acids. V was pared by 1 base and J by 5 bases, with 6 bases of the junction left unmatched. In nucleotides, the CDR3 is TGTGCCAGCAGCCAAGCCATTCCGGGGGGAGATACGCAGTATTTT. This translates into CASSQAIPGGDTQYF.

The gene calls are TRBV9 and TRBJ2-5; D possibly corresponds to TRBD1 (6 bases). Per germline, CDR1 SGDLS and CDR2 YYNGEE. CDR3 size: 14 residues. V gave up 5 bases and J gave up 4 bases, with 15 bases separating them. CDR3 amino acids: CASSSRTQGETQYF. CDR3 sequence (DNA): TGTGCCAGCAGTTCGCGGACACAGGGAGAGACCCAGTACTTC.

The rearrangement joins TRBV5-4 to TRBJ2-7, with 7 bases matching TRBD1. CDR3 length: 12 amino acids. Trimming at V came to 4 bases and at J to 7 bases, leaving 5 bases not matched to a gene. Germline loops: CDR1 SGHNT, CDR2 YYREEE (reference sequence). As DNA, the CDR3 is TGTGCCAGCAGCCCGGACAGGACTGAGCAGTACTTC. It is translated as CASSPDRTEQYF.

The count of this clone is one. The chain recombines TRBV19 with TRBJ2-2; either TRBD1 or TRBD2 may supply D (5 bases each). This CDR3 comprises 15 residues. The V end was cut by 10 bases, the J end by 1 base, with 16 bases between. Germline V gene data show CDR1 as LNHDA and CDR2 as SQIVND (reference sequence). The CDR3 sequence: CATPRGALNTGELFF. DNA of the CDR3: TGTGCCACCCCGCGAGGGGCCCTGAACACCGGGGAGCTGTTTTTT.

The J gene is TRBJ2-2, the V gene TRBV6-4; D possibly uses TRBD1 or TRBD2 (5 bases each). The germline gives CDR1 MRHNA, CDR2 SNTAGT. This CDR3 spans 14 amino acids. Trimming removed 4 bases at V and 4 bases at J, with 10 bases between. DNA for the CDR3: TGTGCCAGCAGTGTCGAGGGGTCCACCGGGGAGCTGTTTTTT. This encodes CASSVEGSTGELFF.

The V call is TRBV24-1, the J call TRBJ1-2; no firm D call. The V gene lost 2 bases and the J gene lost 4 bases, with 7 bases spanning the gap. The CDR3 loop spans 13 amino acids. Germline CDR1 and CDR2: KGHDR and SFDVKD. CDR3 loop: CATSDSMTYGYTF. The CDR3 DNA is TGTGCCACCAGTGATTCAATGACCTATGGCTACACCTTC.